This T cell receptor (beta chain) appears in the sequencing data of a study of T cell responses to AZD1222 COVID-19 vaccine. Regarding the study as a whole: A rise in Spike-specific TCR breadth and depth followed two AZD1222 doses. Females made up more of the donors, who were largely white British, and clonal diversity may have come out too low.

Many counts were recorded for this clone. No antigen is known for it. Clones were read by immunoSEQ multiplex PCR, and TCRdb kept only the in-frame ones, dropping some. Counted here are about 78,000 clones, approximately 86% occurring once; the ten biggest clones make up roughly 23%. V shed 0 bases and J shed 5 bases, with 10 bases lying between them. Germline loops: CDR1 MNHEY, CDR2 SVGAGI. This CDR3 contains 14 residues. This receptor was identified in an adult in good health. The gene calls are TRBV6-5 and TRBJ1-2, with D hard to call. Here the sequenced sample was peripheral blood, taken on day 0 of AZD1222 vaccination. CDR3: CASSYSQAPYGYTF. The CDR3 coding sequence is TGTGCCAGCAGTTACTCCCAGGCCCCTTATGGCTACACCTTC.